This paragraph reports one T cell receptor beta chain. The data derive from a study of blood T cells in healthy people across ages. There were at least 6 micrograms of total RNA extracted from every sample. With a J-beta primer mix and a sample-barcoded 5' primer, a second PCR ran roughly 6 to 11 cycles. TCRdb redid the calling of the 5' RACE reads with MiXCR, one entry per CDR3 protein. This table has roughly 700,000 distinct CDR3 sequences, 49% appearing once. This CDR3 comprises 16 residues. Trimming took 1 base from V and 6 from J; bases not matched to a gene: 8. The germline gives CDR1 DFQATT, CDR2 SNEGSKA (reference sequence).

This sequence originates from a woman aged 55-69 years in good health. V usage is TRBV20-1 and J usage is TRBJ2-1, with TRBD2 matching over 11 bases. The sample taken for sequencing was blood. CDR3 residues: CSARVHSGREGNEQFF. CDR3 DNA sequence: TGCAGTGCTAGAGTTCATAGCGGGAGGGAGGGCAATGAGCAGTTCTTC.